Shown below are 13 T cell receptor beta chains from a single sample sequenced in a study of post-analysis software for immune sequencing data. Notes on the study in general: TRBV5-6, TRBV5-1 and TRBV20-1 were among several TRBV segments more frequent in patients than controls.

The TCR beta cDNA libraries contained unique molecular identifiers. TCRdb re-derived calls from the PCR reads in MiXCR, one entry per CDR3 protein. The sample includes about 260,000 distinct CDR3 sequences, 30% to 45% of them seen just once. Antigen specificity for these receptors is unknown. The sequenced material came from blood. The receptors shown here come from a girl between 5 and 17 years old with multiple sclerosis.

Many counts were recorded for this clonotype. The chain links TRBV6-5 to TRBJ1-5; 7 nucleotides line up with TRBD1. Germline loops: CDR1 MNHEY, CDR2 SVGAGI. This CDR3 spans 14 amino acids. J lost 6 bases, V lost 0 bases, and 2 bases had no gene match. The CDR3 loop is CASSYSSGGQPQHF. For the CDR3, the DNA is TGTGCCAGCAGTTACTCGTCAGGGGGTCAGCCCCAGCATTTT.

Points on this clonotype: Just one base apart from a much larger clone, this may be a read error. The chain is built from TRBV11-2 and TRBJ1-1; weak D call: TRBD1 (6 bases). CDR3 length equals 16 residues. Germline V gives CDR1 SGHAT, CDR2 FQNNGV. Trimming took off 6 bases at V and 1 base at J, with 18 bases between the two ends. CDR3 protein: CASRGQSIRSNTEAFF. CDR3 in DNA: TGTGCCAGCAGAGGACAGAGTATCAGGTCGAACACTGAAGCTTTCTTT.

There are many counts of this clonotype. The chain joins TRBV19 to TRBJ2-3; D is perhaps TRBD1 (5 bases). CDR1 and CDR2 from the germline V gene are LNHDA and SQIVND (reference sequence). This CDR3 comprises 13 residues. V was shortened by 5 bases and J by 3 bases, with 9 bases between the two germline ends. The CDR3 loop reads CASSLTETDTQYF. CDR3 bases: TGTGCCAGTAGTCTGACAGAGACAGATACGCAGTATTTT. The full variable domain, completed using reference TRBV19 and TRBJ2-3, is DGGITQSPKYLFRKEGQNVTLSCEQNLNHDAMYWYRQDPGQGLRLIYYSQIVNDFQKGDIAEGYSVSREKKESFPLTVTSAQKNPTAFYLCASSLTETDTQYFGPGTRLTVL.

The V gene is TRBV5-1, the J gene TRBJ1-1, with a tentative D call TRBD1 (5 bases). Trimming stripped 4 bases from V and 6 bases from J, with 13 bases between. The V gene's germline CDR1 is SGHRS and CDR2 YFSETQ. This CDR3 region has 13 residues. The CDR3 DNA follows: TGCGCCAGCAGCCTAGACGGGGACGCTGAAGCTTTCTTT. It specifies CASSLDGDAEAFF.

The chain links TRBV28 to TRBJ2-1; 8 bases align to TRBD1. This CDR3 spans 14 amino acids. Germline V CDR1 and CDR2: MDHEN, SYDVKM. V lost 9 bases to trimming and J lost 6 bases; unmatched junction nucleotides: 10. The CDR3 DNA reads TGTGCCAGTATGCAGGGGGCGCGGTTCAATGAGCAGTTCTTC. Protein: CASMQGARFNEQFF.

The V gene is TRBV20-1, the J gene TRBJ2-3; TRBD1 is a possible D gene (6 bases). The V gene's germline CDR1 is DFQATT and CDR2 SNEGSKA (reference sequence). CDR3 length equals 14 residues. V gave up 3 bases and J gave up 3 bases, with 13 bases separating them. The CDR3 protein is CSARGQGKTDTQYF. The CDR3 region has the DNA TGCAGTGCTAGGGGTCAGGGGAAAACAGATACGCAGTATTTT.

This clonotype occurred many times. The CDR3 DNA sequence: TGTGCCAGCAGTTTTCTCGCGGGGGCGGACAATGAGCAGTTCTTC. This codes for CASSFLAGADNEQFF. The genes are TRBV27 and TRBJ2-1; perhaps TRBD2 as D (7 bases). From germline, CDR1 is MNHEY and CDR2 SMNVEV (reference sequence). CDR3 length: 15 residues. The V gene lost 3 bases and the J gene lost 5 bases, with 14 bases spanning the gap.

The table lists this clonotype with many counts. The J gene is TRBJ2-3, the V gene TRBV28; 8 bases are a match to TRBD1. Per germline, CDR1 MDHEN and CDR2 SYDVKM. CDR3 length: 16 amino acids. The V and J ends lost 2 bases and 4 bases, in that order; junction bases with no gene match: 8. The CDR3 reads CASSLGQGRSADTQYF. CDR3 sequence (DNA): TGTGCCAGCAGTTTAGGACAGGGAAGATCGGCAGATACGCAGTATTTT. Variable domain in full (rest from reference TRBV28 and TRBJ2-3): DVKVTQSSRYLVKRTGEKVFLECVQDMDHENMFWYRQDPGLGLRLIYFSYDVKMKEKGDIPEGYSVSREKKERFSLILESASTNQTSMYLCASSLGQGRSADTQYFGPGTRLTVL.

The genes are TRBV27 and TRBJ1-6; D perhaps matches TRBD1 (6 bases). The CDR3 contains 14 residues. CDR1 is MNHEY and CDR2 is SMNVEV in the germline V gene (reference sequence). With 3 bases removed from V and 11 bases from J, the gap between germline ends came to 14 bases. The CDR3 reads CASSFRTVDPPLHF. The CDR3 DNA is TGTGCCAGCAGTTTTCGGACAGTCGACCCACCCCTCCACTTT.

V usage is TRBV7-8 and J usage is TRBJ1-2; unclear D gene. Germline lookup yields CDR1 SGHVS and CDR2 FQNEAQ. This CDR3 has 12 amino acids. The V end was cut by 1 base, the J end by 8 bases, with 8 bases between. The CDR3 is CASSLGTGGYTF. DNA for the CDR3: TGTGCCAGCAGCTTAGGGACTGGGGGCTACACCTTC.

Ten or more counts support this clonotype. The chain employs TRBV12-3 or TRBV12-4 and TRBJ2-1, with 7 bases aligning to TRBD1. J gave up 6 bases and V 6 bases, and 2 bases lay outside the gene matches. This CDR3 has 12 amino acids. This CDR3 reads CASSDRANEQFF. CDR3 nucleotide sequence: TGTGCCAGCAGCGACAGGGCCAATGAGCAGTTCTTC.

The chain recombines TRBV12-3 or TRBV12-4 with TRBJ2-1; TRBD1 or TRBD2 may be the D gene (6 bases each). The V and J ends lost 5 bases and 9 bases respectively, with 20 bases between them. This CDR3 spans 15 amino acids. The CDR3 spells CASSRRGLGYGEQFF. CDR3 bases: TGTGCCAGCAGTCGACGGGGGCTGGGGTACGGTGAGCAGTTCTTC.

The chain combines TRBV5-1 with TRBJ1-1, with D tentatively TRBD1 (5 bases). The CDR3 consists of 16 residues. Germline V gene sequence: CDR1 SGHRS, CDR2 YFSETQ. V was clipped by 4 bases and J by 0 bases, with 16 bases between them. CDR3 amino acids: CASSRDPGHLNTEAFF. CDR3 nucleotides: TGCGCCAGCAGCCGCGACCCTGGACATTTGAACACTGAAGCTTTCTTT.